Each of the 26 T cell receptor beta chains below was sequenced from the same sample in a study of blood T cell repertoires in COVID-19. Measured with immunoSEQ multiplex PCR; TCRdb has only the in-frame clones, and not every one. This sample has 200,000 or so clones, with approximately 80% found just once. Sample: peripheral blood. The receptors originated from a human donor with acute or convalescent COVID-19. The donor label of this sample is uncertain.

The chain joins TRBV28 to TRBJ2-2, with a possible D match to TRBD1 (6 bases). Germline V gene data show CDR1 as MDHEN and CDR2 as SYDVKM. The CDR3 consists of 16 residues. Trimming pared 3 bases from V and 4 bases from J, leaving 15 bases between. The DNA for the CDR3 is TGTGCCAGCAGTTTTAGGCAGGGGTTTTTCACCGGGGAGCTGTTTTTT. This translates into CASSFRQGFFTGELFF. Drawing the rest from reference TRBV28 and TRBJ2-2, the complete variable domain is DVKVTQSSRYLVKRTGEKVFLECVQDMDHENMFWYRQDPGLGLRLIYFSYDVKMKEKGDIPEGYSVSREKKERFSLILESASTNQTSMYLCASSFRQGFFTGELFFGEGSRLTVL.

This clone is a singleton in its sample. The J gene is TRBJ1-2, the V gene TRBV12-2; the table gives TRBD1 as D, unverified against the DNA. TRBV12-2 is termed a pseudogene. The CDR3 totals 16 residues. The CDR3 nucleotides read TGTGCAAGTCGCTTAGCGTGGGACACCCTTCTCTATGGCTACACCTTC. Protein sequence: CASRLAWDTLLYGYTF.

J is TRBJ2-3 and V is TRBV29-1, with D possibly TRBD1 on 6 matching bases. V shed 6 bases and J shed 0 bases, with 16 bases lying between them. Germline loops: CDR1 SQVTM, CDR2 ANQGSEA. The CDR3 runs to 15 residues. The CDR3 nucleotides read TGCAGCGTCCTGGGACACCCAGCGAGCACAGATACGCAGTATTTT. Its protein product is CSVLGHPASTDTQYF.

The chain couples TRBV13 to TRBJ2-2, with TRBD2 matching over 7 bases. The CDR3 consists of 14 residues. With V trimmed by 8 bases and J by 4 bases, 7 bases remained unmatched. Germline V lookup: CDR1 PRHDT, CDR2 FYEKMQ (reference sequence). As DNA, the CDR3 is TGTGCCAGCCAGCGGGGAGGCCGCACCGGGGAGCTGTTTTTT. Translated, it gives CASQRGGRTGELFF.

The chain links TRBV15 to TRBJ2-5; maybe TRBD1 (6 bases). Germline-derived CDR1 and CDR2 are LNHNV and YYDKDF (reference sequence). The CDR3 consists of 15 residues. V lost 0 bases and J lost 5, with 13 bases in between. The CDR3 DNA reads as TGTGCCACCAGCAGAGACAGGGGTGGATGGGAGACCCAGTACTTC. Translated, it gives CATSRDRGGWETQYF. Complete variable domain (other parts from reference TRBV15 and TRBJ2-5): DAMVIQNPRYQVTQFGKPVTLSCSQTLNHNVMYWYQQKSSQAPKLLFHYYDKDFNNEADTPDNFQSRRPNTSFCFLDIRSPGLGDTAMYLCATSRDRGGWETQYFGPGTRLLVL.

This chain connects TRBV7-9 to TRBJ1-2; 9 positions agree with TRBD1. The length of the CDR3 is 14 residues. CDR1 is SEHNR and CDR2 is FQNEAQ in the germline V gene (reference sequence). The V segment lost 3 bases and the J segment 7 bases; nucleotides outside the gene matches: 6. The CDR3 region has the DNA TGTGCCAGCAGCTTCGGACAGGGGTTCTTTGGCTACACCTTC. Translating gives CASSFGQGFFGYTF.

The CDR3 coding sequence is TGCGCCAGCAGCTACACTAGCGGGAGTAGCAATGAGCAGTTCTTC. This translates into CASSYTSGSSNEQFF. V usage is TRBV4-1 and J usage is TRBJ2-1, with TRBD2 matching over 11 bases. In germline, CDR1 is MGHRA, CDR2 YSYEKL. This CDR3 is built from 15 residues. The trim removed 5 bases at V and 6 bases at J, leaving 6 bases unmatched.

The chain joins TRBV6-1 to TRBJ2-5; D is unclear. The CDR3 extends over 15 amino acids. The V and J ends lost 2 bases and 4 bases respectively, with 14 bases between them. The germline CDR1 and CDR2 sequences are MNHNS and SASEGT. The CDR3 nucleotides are TGTGCCAGCAGTGAAAATGGGCTCTTTCGAGAGACCCAGTACTTC. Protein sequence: CASSENGLFRETQYF.

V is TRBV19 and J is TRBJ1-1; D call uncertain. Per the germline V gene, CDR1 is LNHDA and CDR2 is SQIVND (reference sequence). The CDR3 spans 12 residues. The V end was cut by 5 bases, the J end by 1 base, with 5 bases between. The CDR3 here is CASSPRNTEAFF. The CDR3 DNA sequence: TGTGCCAGTAGTCCGAGGAACACTGAAGCTTTCTTT.

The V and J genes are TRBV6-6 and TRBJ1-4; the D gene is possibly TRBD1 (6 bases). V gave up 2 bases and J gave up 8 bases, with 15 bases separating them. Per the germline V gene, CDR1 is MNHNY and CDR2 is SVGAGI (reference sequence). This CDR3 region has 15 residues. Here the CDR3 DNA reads TGTGCCAGCAGTTACCCCCAGGGGCTGGGGGAAAAACTGTTTTTT. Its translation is CASSYPQGLGEKLFF.

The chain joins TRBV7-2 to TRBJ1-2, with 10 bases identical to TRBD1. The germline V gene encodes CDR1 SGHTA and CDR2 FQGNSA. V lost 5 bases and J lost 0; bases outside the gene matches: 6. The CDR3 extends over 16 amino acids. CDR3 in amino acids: CASSRGQGTSNYGYTF. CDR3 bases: TGTGCCAGCAGCCGGGGACAGGGGACTTCTAACTATGGCTACACCTTC.

The CDR3 here is CASRPAGGETQYF. The DNA for the CDR3 is TGTGCCAGCAGACCAGCGGGAGGAGAGACCCAGTACTTC. J is TRBJ2-5 and V is TRBV3-1 (or the pseudogene TRBV3-2), with 9 bases that match TRBD2. The CDR3 runs to 13 residues. Germline V gene data show CDR1 as LGHDT and CDR2 as YNNKEL (reference sequence). J lost 4 bases, V lost 6 bases, and 3 bases had no gene match.

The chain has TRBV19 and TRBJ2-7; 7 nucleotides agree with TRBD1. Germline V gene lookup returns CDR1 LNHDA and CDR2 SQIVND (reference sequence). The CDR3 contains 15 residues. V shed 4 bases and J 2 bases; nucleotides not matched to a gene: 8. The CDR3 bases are TGTGCCAGTAGTAAACGGACAGGAAGAACCTACGAGCAGTACTTC. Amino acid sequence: CASSKRTGRTYEQYF. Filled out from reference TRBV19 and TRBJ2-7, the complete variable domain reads DGGITQSPKYLFRKEGQNVTLSCEQNLNHDAMYWYRQDPGQGLRLIYYSQIVNDFQKGDIAEGYSVSREKKESFPLTVTSAQKNPTAFYLCASSKRTGRTYEQYFGPGTRLTVT.

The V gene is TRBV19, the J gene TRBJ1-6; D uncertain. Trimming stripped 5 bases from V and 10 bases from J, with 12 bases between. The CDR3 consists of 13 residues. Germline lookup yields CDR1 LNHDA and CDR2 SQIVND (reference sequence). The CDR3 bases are TGTGCCAGTAGTCAACCCGGGAGCTCACCCCTCCACTTT. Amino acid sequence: CASSQPGSSPLHF.

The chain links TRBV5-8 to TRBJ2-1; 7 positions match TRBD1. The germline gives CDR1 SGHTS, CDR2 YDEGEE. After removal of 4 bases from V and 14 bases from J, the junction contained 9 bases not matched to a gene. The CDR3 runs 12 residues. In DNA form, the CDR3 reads TGTGCCAGCAGCCCTAGACAGGGCCGGGAGTTCTTC. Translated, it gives CASSPRQGREFF. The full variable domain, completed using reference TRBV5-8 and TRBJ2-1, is EAGVTQSPTHLIKTRGQQATLRCSPISGHTSVYWYQQALGLGLQFLLWYDEGEERNRGNFPPRFSGRQFPNYSSELNVNALELEDSALYLCASSPRQGREFFGPGTRLTVL.

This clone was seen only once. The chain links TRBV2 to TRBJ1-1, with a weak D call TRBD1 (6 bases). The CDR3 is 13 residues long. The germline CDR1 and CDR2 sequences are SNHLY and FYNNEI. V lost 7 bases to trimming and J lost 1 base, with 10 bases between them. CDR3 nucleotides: TGTGCCAGCATAAAACAGGGGAACACTGAAGCTTTCTTT. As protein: CASIKQGNTEAFF.

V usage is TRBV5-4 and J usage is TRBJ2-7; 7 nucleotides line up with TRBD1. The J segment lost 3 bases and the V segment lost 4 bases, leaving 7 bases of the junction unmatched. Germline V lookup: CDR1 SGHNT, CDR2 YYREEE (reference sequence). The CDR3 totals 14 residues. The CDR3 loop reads CASSSPGQNYEQYF. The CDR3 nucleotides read TGTGCCAGCAGCAGCCCGGGACAGAACTACGAGCAGTACTTC.

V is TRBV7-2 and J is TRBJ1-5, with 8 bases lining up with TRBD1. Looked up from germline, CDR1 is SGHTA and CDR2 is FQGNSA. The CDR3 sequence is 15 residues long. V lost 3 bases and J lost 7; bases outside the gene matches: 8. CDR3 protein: CASSFGGQGFQPQHF. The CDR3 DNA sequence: TGTGCCAGCAGCTTCGGAGGACAGGGTTTCCAGCCCCAGCATTTT.

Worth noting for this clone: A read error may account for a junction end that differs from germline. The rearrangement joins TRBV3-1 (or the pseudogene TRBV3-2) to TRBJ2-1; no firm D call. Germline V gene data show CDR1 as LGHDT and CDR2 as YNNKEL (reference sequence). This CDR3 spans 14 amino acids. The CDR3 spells CASSQGLFYDEQFF. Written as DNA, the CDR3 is TGTGCCAGCAGCCAAGGACTTTTCTACGATGAGCAGTTCTTC.

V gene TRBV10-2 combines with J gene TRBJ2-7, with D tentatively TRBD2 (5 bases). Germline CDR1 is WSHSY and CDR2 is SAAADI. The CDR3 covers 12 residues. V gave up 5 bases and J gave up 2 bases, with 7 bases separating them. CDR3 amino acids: CASSPGTYEQYF. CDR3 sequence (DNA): TGCGCCAGCAGTCCCGGGACCTACGAGCAGTACTTC.

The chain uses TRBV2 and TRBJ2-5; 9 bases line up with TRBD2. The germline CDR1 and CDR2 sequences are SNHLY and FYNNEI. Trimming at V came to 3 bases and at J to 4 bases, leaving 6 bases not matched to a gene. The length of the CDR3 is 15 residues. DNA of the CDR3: TGTGCCAGCAGTGAGGGGAAGCGGGAGGTAGAGACCCAGTACTTC. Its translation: CASSEGKREVETQYF.

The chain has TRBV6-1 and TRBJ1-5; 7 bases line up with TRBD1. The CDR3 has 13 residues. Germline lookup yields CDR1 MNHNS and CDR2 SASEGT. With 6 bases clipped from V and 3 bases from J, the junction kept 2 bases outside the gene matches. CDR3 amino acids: CASRGTANQPQHF. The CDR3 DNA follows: TGTGCCAGCAGAGGGACAGCCAATCAGCCCCAGCATTTT.

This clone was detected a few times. CDR3 DNA: TGTGCCAGCACCGCCTCGGACAGGGCTTTTTATGGCTACACCTTC. It codes for CASTASDRAFYGYTF. The rearrangement uses TRBV2 and TRBJ1-2; 8 bases are shared with TRBD1. The V and J ends lost 7 bases and 5 bases, in that order; junction bases with no gene match: 12. The CDR3 contains 15 residues. CDR1 and CDR2 from the germline V gene are SNHLY and FYNNEI.

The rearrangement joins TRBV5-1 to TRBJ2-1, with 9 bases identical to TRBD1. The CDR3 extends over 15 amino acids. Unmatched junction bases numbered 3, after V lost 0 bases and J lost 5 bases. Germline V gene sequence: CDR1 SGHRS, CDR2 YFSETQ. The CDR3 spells CASSLEGQGHNEQFF. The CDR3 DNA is TGCGCCAGCAGCTTGGAGGGACAGGGACACAATGAGCAGTTCTTC.

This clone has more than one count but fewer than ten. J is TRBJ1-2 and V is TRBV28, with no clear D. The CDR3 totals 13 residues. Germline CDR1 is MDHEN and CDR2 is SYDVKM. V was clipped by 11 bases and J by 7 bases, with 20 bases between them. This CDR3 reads CASLEGYRAGYTF. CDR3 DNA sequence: TGTGCCTCCCTTGAGGGTTATCGAGCTGGCTACACCTTC.

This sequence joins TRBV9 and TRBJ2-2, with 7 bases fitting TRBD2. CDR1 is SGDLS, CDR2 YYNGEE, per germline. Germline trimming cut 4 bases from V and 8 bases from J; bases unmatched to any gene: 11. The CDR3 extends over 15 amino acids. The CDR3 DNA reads TGTGCCAGCAGCCCTTTTCTGGAGCGGGATGGGGAGCTGTTTTTT. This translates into CASSPFLERDGELFF.